A selection of T cell receptor beta chains follows, all from one sample in a study of control samples from healthy donors and cancer patients. TCRdb keeps only in-frame clones here, not all; method: immunoSEQ multiplex PCR. This table has tens of thousands of clones, around nine tenths appearing once. Sequenced material: PBMCs. All receptors derive from a man over 45 with head and neck cancer. The CDR3 runs from the conserved cysteine through the conserved F or W. Each record gives: J gene, V gene, CDR3 protein.

j_call: TRBJ2-1; v_call: TRBV6-1; cdr3_aa: CASSEAGGSYNEQFF
j_call: TRBJ1-5; v_call: TRBV30; cdr3_aa: CAWSTGGAGGNQPQHF
j_call: TRBJ2-7; v_call: TRBV6-5; cdr3_aa: CASRMLAGGTYEQYF
j_call: TRBJ2-7; v_call: TRBV28; cdr3_aa: CASSPTGTGGKEQYF
j_call: TRBJ2-7; v_call: TRBV6-2/TRBV6-3; cdr3_aa: CASSYSPGVYYEQYF
j_call: TRBJ2-7; v_call: TRBV19; cdr3_aa: CASSGPYEQYF
j_call: TRBJ2-2; v_call: TRBV7-2; cdr3_aa: CASSPWGRRGRTGELFF
j_call: TRBJ2-1; v_call: TRBV28; cdr3_aa: CASSSPSWGNEQFF
j_call: TRBJ2-1; v_call: TRBV28; cdr3_aa: CASSSPGAHYNEQFF
j_call: TRBJ1-6; v_call: TRBV2; cdr3_aa: CASSATRTGGSSPLHF
j_call: TRBJ2-2; v_call: TRBV2; cdr3_aa: CASREGQGTGELFF
j_call: TRBJ1-5; v_call: TRBV19; cdr3_aa: CASSIVTKQPQHF
j_call: TRBJ2-7; v_call: TRBV6-5; cdr3_aa: CASSLTFSGPSYEQYF
j_call: TRBJ2-7; v_call: TRBV27; cdr3_aa: CASSYSDGYEQYF
j_call: TRBJ2-7; v_call: TRBV9; cdr3_aa: CASSVGTGLGEQYF
j_call: TRBJ2-5; v_call: TRBV7-9; cdr3_aa: CASSPPTNRGTQYF
j_call: TRBJ2-7; v_call: TRBV27; cdr3_aa: CASSPRSGPLYEQYF
j_call: TRBJ2-3; v_call: TRBV6-1; cdr3_aa: CASSEGTDTQYF
j_call: TRBJ2-3; v_call: TRBV11-3; cdr3_aa: CASSPSAGLSGDTQYF
j_call: TRBJ1-2; v_call: TRBV5-6; cdr3_aa: CASSLGQIDSYTF
j_call: TRBJ2-1; v_call: TRBV11-2; cdr3_aa: CASSQSGGPYNEQFF
j_call: TRBJ2-7; v_call: TRBV6-6; cdr3_aa: CASNHPHSSSYEQYF
j_call: TRBJ1-1; v_call: TRBV28; cdr3_aa: CASMMGRRNTEAFF
j_call: TRBJ2-1; v_call: TRBV19; cdr3_aa: CATLSLGPYNEQFF
j_call: TRBJ2-3; v_call: TRBV9; cdr3_aa: CASGTRGGDTQYF
j_call: TRBJ1-5; v_call: TRBV4-1; cdr3_aa: CASSTGGDQPQHF
j_call: TRBJ2-5; v_call: TRBV29-1; cdr3_aa: CSVYGGEPFEETQYF
j_call: TRBJ1-4; v_call: TRBV10-2; cdr3_aa: CASSRDRAREKLFF